This T cell receptor beta chain comes out of a study of blood T cell repertoires in COVID-19. Here immunoSEQ multiplex PCR was the method, and the copy in TCRdb shows in-frame clones only, minus some. The sample shows approximately 150,000 clones, 80% to 90% of them seen only once. Trimming took 6 bases from V and 4 from J, leaving 18 bases between them. Germline CDR1 and CDR2: MNHEY and SVGAGI. The CDR3 covers 15 residues. Sequencing was carried out using peripheral blood. The receptor was derived from a man aged 60 to 75 with active or convalescent COVID-19. This sequence joins TRBV6-5 and TRBJ1-1; D possibly corresponds to TRBD1 (5 bases). The CDR3 sequence: CASSRQRGGVTEAFF. The CDR3 DNA sequence: TGTGCCAGCAGCCGACAACGGGGGGGAGTCACTGAAGCTTTCTTT.